The TCR beta chain described here comes from a study of shared clonotypes between healthy human individuals. Study-level points and caveats: Memory subsets generally showed lower estimated richness than naive subsets.

Only CD45RO-negative cells positively selected for CCR7 counted as naive CD8 cells, so terminally differentiated effector memory CD45RA+ cells were excluded. In regard to this clone: Its antigen is undetermined.

The genomic DNA of each subset was split evenly across several immunoSEQ plates. The assay was immunoSEQ multiplex PCR, and TCRdb's table has in-frame clones only and misses some. Here the sample spans 550,000 to 750,000 clones, 95% to 96% being singletons. The clonotype was recovered from a woman aged 30 to 39 in good health. The sample was naive CD8+ T cells sorted from blood.

The CDR3 DNA sequence: TGTGCCAGCAGTCAAGACAGGGATACCGGGGAGCTGTTTTTT. Translating gives CASSQDRDTGELFF. The chain links TRBV28 to TRBJ2-2; 7 nucleotides agree with TRBD1. The trim removed 5 bases at V and 5 bases at J, leaving 5 bases unmatched. This CDR3 spans 14 amino acids. CDR1 MDHEN and CDR2 SYDVKM come from the germline V gene.